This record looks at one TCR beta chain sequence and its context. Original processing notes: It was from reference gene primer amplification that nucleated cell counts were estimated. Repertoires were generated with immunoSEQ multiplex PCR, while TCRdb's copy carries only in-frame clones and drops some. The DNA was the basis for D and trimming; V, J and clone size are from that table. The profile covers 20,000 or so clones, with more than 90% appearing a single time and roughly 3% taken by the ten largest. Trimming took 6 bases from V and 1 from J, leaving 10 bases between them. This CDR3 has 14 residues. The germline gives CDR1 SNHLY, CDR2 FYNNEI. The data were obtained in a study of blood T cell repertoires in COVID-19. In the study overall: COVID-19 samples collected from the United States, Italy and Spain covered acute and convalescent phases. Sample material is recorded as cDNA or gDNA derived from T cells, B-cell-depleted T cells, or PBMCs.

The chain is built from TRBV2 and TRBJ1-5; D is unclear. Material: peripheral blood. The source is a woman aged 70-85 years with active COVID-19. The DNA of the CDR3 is TGTGCCAGCAGAACCGCGATGAGCAATCAGCCCCAGCATTTT. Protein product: CASRTAMSNQPQHF.